There are many counts of the clone carrying this T cell receptor (beta chain). The antigen remains unidentified. The entry originates in a study of T cell repertoires in cytomegalovirus infection. Germline V gives CDR1 DFQATT, CDR2 SNEGSKA (reference sequence). The V end lost 5 bases, the J end lost 5 bases, and 4 bases lay between the germline ends. The CDR3 loop spans 10 amino acids. TCRdb independently ran MiXCR on the reads; one entry per CDR3 protein. This sample carries 110,000 to 150,000 distinct CDR3 sequences, about 32% of them seen once, and the ten largest clones take around 50%. V and J are TRBV20-1 and TRBJ1-5; unclear D gene. The clonotype originates from a human donor in good health (CMV status not recorded). Some clones in this sample may be carry-over from other donors' samples. The specimen comprised CD8+ T cells from cultured PBMCs, sampled from culture after CMV antigen stimulation. CDR3 coding DNA: TGCAGTGCTGGTTATCAGCCCCAGCATTTT. Protein sequence: CSAGYQPQHF.